This T cell receptor (beta chain) was identified during a study of T cells in Graves' hyperthyroidism and ophthalmopathy. Researchers took RNA transcripts and amplified the TCR beta CDR3 regions from them. TCR CDR3 regions were first amplified by RT-PCR with HTBI primers. TCRdb itself ran the multiplex PCR reads through MiXCR, one entry per CDR3 protein. The sample consists of around 35,000 distinct CDR3 sequences, around 50% of them appearing once. The CDR3 is 14 residues long. The germline CDR1 and CDR2 sequences are DFQATT and SNEGSKA (reference sequence). J gave up 6 bases and V 2 bases, and 4 bases lay outside the gene matches. This clonotype has only one observation. Orbital computed tomography and thyroid ultrasound, together with serum TRAb and thyroxine and clinical symptoms, were used for diagnoses.

V usage is TRBV20-1 and J usage is TRBJ2-1, with 10 bases that match TRBD2. The specimen was blood. This clonotype originated in a woman aged 40 to 55 with Graves' ophthalmopathy. The CDR3, as DNA: TGCAGTGCTAGACTAGCGGGGGTTAGCAATGAGCAGTTCTTC. The encoded protein is CSARLAGVSNEQFF.